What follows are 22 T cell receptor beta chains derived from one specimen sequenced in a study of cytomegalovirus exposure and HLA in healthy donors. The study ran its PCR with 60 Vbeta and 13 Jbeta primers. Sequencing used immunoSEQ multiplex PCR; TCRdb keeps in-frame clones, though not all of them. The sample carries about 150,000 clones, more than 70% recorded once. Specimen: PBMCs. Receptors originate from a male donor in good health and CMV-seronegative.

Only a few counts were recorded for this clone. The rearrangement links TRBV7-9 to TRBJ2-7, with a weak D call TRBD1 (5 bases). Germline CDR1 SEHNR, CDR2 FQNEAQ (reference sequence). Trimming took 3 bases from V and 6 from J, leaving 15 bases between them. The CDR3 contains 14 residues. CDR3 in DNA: TGTGCCAGCAGCTTCGGCCAGGGCTCGCCCGAGCAGTACTTC. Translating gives CASSFGQGSPEQYF.

The CDR3 DNA reads TGTGCCAGCAGTTTCTTGTATGACTTCCCAAACACCGGGGAGCTGTTTTTT. Its protein is CASSFLYDFPNTGELFF. This sequence joins TRBV28 and TRBJ2-2, with unresolved D. V dropped 3 bases and J dropped 2 bases, with 16 bases sitting between them. CDR3 size: 17 residues. Germline values: CDR1 MDHEN, CDR2 SYDVKM.

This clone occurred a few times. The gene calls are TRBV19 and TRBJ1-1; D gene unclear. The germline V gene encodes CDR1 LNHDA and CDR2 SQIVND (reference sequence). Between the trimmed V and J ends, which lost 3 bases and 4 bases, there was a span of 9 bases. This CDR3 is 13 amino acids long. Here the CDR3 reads CASSIRFGTEAFF. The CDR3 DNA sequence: TGTGCCAGTAGTATTCGATTCGGCACTGAAGCTTTCTTT.

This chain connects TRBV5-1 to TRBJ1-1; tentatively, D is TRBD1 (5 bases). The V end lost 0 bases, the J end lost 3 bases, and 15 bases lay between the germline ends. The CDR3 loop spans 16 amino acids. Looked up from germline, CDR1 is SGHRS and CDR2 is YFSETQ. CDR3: CASSLADVGLDTEAFF. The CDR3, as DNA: TGCGCCAGCAGCTTGGCTGATGTGGGGCTGGACACTGAAGCTTTCTTT.

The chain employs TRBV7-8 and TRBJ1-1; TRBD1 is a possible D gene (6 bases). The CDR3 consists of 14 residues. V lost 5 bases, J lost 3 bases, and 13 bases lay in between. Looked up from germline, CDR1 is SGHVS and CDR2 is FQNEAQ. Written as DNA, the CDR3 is TGTGCCAGCAGCCCCATCCAGGGGTACACTGAAGCTTTCTTT. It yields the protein CASSPIQGYTEAFF.

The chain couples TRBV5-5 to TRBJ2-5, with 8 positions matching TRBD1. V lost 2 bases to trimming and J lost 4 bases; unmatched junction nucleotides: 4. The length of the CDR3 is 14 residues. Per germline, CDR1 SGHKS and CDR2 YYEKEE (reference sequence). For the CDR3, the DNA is TGTGCCAGCAGCTTCCAGGGGGCCGGAGAGACCCAGTACTTC. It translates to CASSFQGAGETQYF.

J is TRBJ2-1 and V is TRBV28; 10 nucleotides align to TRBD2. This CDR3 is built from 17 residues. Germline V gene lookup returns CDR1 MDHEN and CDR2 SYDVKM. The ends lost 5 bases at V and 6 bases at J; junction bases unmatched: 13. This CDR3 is CASSLPTSGAPSNEQFF. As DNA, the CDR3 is TGTGCCAGCAGTCTCCCCACTAGCGGGGCCCCATCCAATGAGCAGTTCTTC.

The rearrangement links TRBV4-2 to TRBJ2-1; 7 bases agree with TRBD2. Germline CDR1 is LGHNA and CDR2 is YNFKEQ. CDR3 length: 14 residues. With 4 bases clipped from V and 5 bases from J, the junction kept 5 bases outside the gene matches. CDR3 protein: CASSPAGLDNEQFF. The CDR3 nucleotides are TGTGCCAGCAGCCCAGCGGGACTTGACAATGAGCAGTTCTTC.

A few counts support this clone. For the CDR3, the DNA is TGTGCCAGCAGTGAAAAAGGGGAAAACAATGAGCAGTTCTTC. Translation gives CASSEKGENNEQFF. The chain is built from TRBV6-4 and TRBJ2-1; D is possibly TRBD1 (5 bases). Trimming took off 3 bases at V and 5 bases at J, with 11 bases between the two ends. CDR1 MRHNA and CDR2 SNTAGT come from the germline V gene. CDR3 length: 14 residues.

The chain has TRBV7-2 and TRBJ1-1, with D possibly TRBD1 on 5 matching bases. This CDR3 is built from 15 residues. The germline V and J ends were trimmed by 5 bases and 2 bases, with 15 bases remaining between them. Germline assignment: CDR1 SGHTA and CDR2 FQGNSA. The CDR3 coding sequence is TGTGCCAGCAGCCCTCAGGTTGGGACTAACACTGAAGCTTTCTTT. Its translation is CASSPQVGTNTEAFF. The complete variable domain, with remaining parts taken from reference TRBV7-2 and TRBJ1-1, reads GAGVSQSPSNKVTEKGKDVELRCDPISGHTALYWYRQSLGQGLEFLIYFQGNSAPDKSGLPSDRFSAERTGGSVSTLTIQRTQQEDSAVYLCASSPQVGTNTEAFFGQGTRLTVV.

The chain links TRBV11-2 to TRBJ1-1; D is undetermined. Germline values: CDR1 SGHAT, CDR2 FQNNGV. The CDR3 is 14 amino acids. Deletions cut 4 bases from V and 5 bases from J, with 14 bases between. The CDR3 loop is CASSSRGVETEAFF. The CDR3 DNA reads TGTGCCAGCAGCTCCCGGGGAGTTGAGACTGAAGCTTTCTTT. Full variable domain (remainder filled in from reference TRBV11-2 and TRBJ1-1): EAGVAQSPRYKIIEKRQSVAFWCNPISGHATLYWYQQILGQGPKLLIQFQNNGVVDDSQLPKDRFSAERLKGVDSTLKIQPAKLEDSAVYLCASSSRGVETEAFFGQGTRLTVV.

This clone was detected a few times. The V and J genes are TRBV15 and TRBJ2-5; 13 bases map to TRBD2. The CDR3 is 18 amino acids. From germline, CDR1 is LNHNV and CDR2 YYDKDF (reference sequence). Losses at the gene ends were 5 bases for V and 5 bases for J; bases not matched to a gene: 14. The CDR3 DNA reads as TGTGCCACCAGCGGAGGGACTAGCGGGACACTCGAGGGGGAGACCCAGTACTTC. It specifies CATSGGTSGTLEGETQYF.

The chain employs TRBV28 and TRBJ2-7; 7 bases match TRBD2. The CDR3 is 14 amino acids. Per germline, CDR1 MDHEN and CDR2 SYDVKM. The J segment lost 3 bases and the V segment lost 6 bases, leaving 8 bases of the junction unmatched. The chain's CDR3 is CASSQGREDYEQYF. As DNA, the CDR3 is TGTGCCAGCAGCCAGGGCCGGGAGGACTACGAGCAGTACTTC.

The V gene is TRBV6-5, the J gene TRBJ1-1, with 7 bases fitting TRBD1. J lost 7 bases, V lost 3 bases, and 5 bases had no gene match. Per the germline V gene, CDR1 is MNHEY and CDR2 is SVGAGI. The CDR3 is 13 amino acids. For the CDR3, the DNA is TGTGCCAGCAGTTATACGACAGGGAGTGAAGCTTTCTTT. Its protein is CASSYTTGSEAFF.

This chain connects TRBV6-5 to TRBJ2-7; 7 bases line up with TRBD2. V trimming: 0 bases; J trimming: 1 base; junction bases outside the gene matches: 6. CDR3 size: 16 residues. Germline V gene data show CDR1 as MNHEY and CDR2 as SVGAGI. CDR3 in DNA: TGTGCCAGCAGTTACTCAACCACTAGCGTATCCTACGAGCAGTACTTC. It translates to CASSYSTTSVSYEQYF.

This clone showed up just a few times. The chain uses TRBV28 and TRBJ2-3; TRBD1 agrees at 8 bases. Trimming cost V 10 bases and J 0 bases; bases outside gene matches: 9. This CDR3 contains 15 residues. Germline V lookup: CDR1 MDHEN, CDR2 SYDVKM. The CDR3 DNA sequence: TGTGCCACGAATGCCCAGGGGGCGAGCACAGATACGCAGTATTTT. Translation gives CATNAQGASTDTQYF. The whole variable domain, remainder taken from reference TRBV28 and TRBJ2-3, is DVKVTQSSRYLVKRTGEKVFLECVQDMDHENMFWYRQDPGLGLRLIYFSYDVKMKEKGDIPEGYSVSREKKERFSLILESASTNQTSMYLCATNAQGASTDTQYFGPGTRLTVL.

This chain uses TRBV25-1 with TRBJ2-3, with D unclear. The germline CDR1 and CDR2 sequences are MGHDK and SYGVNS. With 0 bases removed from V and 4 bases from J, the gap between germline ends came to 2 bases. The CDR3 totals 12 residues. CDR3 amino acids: CASSEYSDTQYF. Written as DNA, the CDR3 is TGTGCCAGCAGTGAATACTCAGATACGCAGTATTTT.

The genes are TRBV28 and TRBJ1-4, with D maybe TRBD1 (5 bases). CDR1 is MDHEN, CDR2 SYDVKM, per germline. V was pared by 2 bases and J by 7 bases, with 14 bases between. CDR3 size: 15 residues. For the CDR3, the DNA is TGTGCCAGCAGTTTACCCAGGGAAGATAGTGAAAAACTGTTTTTT. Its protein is CASSLPREDSEKLFF.

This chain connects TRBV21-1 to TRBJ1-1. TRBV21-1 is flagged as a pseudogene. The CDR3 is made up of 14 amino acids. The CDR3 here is CARQEGGVGTEAFF. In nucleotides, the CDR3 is TGTGCCAGGCAAGAGGGAGGAGTGGGCACTGAAGCTTTCTTT.

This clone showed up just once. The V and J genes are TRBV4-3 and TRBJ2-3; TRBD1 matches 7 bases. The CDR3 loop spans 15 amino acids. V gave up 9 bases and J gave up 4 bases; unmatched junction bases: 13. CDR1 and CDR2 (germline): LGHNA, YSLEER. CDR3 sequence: CASSTGTEYPDTQYF. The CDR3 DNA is TGCGCCAGTAGTACCGGGACAGAGTACCCAGATACGCAGTATTTT.

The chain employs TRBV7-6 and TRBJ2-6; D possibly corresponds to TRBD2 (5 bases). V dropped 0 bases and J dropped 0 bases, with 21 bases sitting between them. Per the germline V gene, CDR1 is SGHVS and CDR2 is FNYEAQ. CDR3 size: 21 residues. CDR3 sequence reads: CASSLAWRKPTHLSGANVLTF. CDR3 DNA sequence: TGTGCCAGCAGCTTAGCGTGGAGGAAGCCGACTCACCTCTCTGGGGCCAACGTCCTGACTTTC.

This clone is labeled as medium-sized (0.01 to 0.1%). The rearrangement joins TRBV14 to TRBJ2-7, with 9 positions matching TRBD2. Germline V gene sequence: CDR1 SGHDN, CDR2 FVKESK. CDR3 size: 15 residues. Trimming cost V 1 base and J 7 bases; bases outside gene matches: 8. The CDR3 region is CASSQVAGVTTEQYF. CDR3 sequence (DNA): TGTGCCAGCAGCCAAGTAGCGGGAGTCACCACTGAGCAGTACTTC.